This T cell receptor beta chain was sequenced in a study of blood T cell repertoires in COVID-19. The overall study: The United States, Italy and Spain were the sources of the acute and convalescent COVID-19 samples.

The CDR3 has 15 amino acids. Germline assignment: CDR1 SGDLS and CDR2 YYNGEE. With 0 bases removed from V and 6 bases from J, the gap between germline ends came to 15 bases. As processed by the authors: The authors estimated nucleated cell counts from reference gene primer amplification. Measured with immunoSEQ multiplex PCR; TCRdb has only the in-frame clones, and not every one. V, J and clone size were drawn from that table, and D and trimming were deduced from the DNA. The table has 200,000 to 300,000 clones, 88% seen once; the top ten hold approximately 3.7%. Material for sequencing was peripheral blood. This sequence joins TRBV9 and TRBJ1-2, with unresolved D. This clonotype originated in a man aged 55 to 70 who had recovered from COVID-19. This chain's CDR3 is CASSVGPGLGDGYTF. DNA of the CDR3: TGTGCCAGCAGCGTAGGCCCGGGGTTGGGTGATGGCTACACCTTC.